Presented here are 3 T cell receptor beta chains from one specimen sequenced in a study of blood T cell repertoires in COVID-19. Assay used: immunoSEQ multiplex PCR; TCRdb lists only in-frame clones, some missing. The sample has about 100,000 clones, 85% to 90% seen once. The specimen sequenced was peripheral blood. These receptors were obtained from a human donor in a cohort sampled during active COVID-19.

The CDR3 reads CASSPRTTESTEAFF. The CDR3, as DNA: TGTGCCAGCAGCCCGCGGACAACAGAAAGCACTGAAGCTTTCTTT. The chain couples TRBV4-2 to TRBJ1-1, with D maybe TRBD1 (5 bases). This CDR3 region has 15 residues. Trimming took off 4 bases at V and 4 bases at J, with 16 bases between the two ends. Looked up from germline, CDR1 is LGHNA and CDR2 is YNFKEQ.

The CDR3 protein is CAISEGGGFQPQHF. Written as DNA, the CDR3 is TGTGCCATCAGTGAGGGGGGGGGCTTTCAGCCCCAGCATTTT. The V and J genes are TRBV10-3 and TRBJ1-5; D perhaps matches TRBD1 (6 bases). Germline V gene sequence: CDR1 ENHRY, CDR2 SYGVKD. V dropped 2 bases and J dropped 6 bases, with 11 bases sitting between them. The CDR3 is made up of 14 amino acids.

The chain joins TRBV29-1 to TRBJ1-2; 12 bases fit TRBD1. The J segment lost 3 bases and the V segment lost 6 bases, leaving 8 bases of the junction unmatched. The CDR3 sequence is 15 residues long. In germline, CDR1 is SQVTM, CDR2 ANQGSEA. The CDR3 protein is CSVRPGQGADYGYTF. In DNA form, the CDR3 reads TGCAGCGTCCGCCCGGGACAGGGGGCTGACTATGGCTACACCTTC.